This TCR beta chain originates from a study of T cell responses to AZD1222 COVID-19 vaccine (dated by TCRdb to the early 2020s). Concerning the study at large: AZD1222 recipients given second doses at about 4 weeks or at about 12 weeks were pooled, since spike-specific TCR depth and breadth were not found to differ between the two schedules. A total of 230 to 250 trial participants underwent TCR sequencing, of whom about 200 received two doses of AZD1222 and some 26 received two doses of the MenACWY control vaccine. Enrollment into the trials was organized by age into subgroups of 18-55, 56-69 and 70-plus years, and those subgroups contained 148, 28 and 57 TCR-sequenced participants, respectively.

About this clone itself: What this receptor recognizes is not known. No base quality information exists; no much larger clone differs at one position.

The CDR3 regions of human TCRbeta chains were subjected to immunosequencing. The authors processed their data as follows. TCRs in the repertoires were matched against a reference library of SARS-CoV-2-specific TCRs that had been generated with the MIRA antigen-specificity platform. Breadth meant the fraction of unique TCRs that were SARS-CoV-2-associated, whereas depth meant the fraction of total T cells that were SARS-CoV-2-associated. Using the MIRA data, each spike-specific TCR was assigned both to the spike region to which the TCR was reactive and to a CD4 or CD8 class. Log10-transformed breadth and depth values were compared by one-way ANOVA with Sidak's multiple comparisons tests. TCRdb obtained this table from immuneACCESS and retained in-frame rearrangements with V and J assigned. These tables miss some clones; where compared with another copy, unresolved V genes account for less than half of the shortfall, and the remainder is unexplained. V and J calls and clone size are given by that table; D and trimming were obtained from the DNA. The sample contains some 190,000 clones, about 86% of them found a single time. Of the sample, roughly 7.7% is held by the ten largest clones.

The label giving this sample's time point can be read as: baseline before first vaccination. Vaccinee samples were obtained from the UK trials COV001 and COV002, which included a single-blind randomized controlled phase 2/3 trial of AZD1222 (ChAdOx1 nCoV-19) in healthy adults. For TCRbeta chain sequencing, PBMC samples from trial participants were taken at day 0 and at day 28 after the second dose. CDR1 and CDR2 are read off the germline V gene as SGHDT and YYEEEE. Cut back by 4 bases and 2 bases, the V and J ends lie 13 bases apart. Taken from cysteine to phenylalanine, the CDR3 has 15 residues. Kept here is only the CDR3 DNA, which spans 45 bases and is read in frame from base 1. What the research found in general, with its limitations: In the small 56-69-year group, the increase in depth fell short of significance, most likely because of low power. Nearly half of unique spike-specific TCRs reportedly recognized epitopes outside regions mutated in the B.1.351 and B.1.1.7 variants. Because no day 14 peak-response samples were available, the repertoires could be characterized only after the peak T cell response. The vaccine-associated CD4 TCRs covered the entire spike protein, and the dominant responses fell in regions 160-218 and 743-854. Participants were mostly white British and included more females than males, and it was suggested by the authors that clonal diversity may have been underestimated. After two AZD1222 doses, both the breadth and the depth of spike-specific TCRs were significantly higher than at day 0 and than in MenACWY recipients. Conclusions about previously exposed vaccinees are limited, since just a handful of AZD1222 recipients were seropositive for SARS-CoV-2 at baseline.

This receptor was obtained from an adult in good health. The material was peripheral blood, obtained on day 0 of AZD1222 vaccination. The sequence joins TRBV5-6 to TRBJ1-5; no D gene call is confident. The DNA sequence is TGTGCCAGCAGCAAAAAGGGCTGGGGCAATCAGCCCCAGCATTTT. It specifies CASSKKGWGNQPQHF. Extended through the reference TRBV5-6 and TRBJ1-5 proteins, this CDR3 yields the full variable domain: DAGVTQSPTHLIKTRGQQVTLRCSPKSGHDTVSWYQQALGQGPQFIFQYYEEEERQRGNFPDRFSGHQFPNYSSELNVNALLLGDSALYLCASSKKGWGNQPQHFGDGTRLSIL.